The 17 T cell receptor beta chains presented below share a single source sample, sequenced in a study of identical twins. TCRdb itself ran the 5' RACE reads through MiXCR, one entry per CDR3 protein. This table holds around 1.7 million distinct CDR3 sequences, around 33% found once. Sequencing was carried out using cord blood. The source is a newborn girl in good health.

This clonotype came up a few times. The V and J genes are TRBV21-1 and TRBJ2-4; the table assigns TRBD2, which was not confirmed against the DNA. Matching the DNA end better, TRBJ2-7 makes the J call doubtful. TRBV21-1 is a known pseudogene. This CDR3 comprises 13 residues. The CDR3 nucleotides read TGTGCCAGCACCGAGGGCACAGCCTACGAGCAGTACTTC. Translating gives CASTEGTAYEQYF.

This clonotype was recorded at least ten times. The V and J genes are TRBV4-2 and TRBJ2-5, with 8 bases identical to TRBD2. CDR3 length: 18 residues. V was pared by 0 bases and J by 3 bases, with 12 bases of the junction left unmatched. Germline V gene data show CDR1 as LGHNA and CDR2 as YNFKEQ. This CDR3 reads CASSQEGYGGVYEETQYF. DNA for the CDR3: TGTGCCAGCAGCCAAGAAGGCTACGGGGGGGTGTATGAAGAGACCCAGTACTTC.

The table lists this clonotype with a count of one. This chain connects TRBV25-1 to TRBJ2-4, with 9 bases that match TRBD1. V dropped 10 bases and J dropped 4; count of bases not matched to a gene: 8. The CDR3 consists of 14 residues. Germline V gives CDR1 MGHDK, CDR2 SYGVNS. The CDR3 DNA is TGTGCCACAAATTCCGGGACAGGGAAAAACATTCAGTACTTC. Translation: CATNSGTGKNIQYF.

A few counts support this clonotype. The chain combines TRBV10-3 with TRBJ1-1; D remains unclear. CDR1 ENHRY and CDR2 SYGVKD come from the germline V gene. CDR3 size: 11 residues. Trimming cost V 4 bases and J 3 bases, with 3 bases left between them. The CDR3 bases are TGTGCCATCAGTGGATACACTGAAGCTTTCTTT. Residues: CAISGYTEAFF.

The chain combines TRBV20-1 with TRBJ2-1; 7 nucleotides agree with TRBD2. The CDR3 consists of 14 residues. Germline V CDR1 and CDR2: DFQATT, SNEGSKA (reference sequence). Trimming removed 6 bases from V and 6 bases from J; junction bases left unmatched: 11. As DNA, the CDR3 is TGCAGTGCCCCCGTTGAGCGGGACCCCAATGAGCAGTTCTTC. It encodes CSAPVERDPNEQFF.

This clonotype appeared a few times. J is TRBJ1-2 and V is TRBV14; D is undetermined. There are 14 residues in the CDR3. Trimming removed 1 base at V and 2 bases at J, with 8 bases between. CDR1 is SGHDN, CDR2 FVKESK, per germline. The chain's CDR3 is CASSQVEANYGYTF. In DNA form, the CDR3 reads TGTGCCAGCAGCCAAGTTGAGGCCAACTATGGCTACACCTTC.

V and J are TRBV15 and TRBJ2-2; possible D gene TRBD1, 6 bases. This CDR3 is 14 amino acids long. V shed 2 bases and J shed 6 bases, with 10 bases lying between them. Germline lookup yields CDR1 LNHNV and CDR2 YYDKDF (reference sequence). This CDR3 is CATSRQDRPGELFF. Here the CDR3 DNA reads TGTGCCACCAGCAGACAAGACAGGCCCGGGGAGCTGTTTTTT.

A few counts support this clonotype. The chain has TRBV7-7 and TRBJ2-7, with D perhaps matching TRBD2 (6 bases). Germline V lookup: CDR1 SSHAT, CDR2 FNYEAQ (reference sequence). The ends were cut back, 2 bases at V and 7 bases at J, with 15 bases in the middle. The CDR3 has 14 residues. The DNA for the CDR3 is TGTGCCAGCAGCTTATATTGGCAGGGAGGTGAGCAGTACTTC. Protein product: CASSLYWQGGEQYF.

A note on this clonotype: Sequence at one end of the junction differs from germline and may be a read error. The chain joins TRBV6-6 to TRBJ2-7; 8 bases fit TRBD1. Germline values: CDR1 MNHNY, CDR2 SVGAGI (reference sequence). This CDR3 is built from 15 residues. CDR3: CAGSYSQGAGYEQYF. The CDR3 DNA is TGTGCCGGCAGTTACTCTCAGGGGGCAGGCTACGAGCAGTACTTC.

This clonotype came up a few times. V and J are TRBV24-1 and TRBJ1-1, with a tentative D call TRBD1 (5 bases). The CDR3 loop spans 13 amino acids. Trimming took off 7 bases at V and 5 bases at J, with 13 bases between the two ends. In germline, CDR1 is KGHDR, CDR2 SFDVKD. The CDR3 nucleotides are TGTGCCACCAGGCCGGGACGGGGGACTGAAGCTTTCTTT. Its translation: CATRPGRGTEAFF.

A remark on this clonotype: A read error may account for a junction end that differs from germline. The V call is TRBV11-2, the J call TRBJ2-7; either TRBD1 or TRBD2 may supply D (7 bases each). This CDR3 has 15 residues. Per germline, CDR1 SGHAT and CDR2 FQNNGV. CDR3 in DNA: TGTGCCGGCAGCGACAGGGCTAGCGGCTCCTACGAGCAGTACTTC. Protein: CAGSDRASGSYEQYF.

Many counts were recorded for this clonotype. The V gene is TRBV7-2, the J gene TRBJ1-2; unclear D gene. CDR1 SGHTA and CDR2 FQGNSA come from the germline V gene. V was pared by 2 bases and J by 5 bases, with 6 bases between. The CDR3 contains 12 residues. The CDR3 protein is CASSLLLYGYTF. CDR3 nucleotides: TGTGCCAGCAGCTTATTACTTTATGGCTACACCTTC.

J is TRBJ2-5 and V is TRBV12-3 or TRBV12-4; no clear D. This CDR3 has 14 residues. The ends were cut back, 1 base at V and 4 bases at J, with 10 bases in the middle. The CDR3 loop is CASSLGTTSETQYF. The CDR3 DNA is TGTGCCAGCAGTTTAGGTACTACCTCAGAGACCCAGTACTTC.

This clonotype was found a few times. The CDR3 DNA reads as TGTGCCAGCAGCTGGACGGCTAGCGGGGGGACAGATACGCAGTATTTT. It yields the protein CASSWTASGGTDTQYF. The J gene is TRBJ2-3, the V gene TRBV5-6; TRBD2 aligns across 11 bases. Germline values: CDR1 SGHDT, CDR2 YYEEEE. The CDR3 has 16 residues. The J segment lost 3 bases and the V segment lost 3 bases, leaving 6 bases of the junction unmatched.

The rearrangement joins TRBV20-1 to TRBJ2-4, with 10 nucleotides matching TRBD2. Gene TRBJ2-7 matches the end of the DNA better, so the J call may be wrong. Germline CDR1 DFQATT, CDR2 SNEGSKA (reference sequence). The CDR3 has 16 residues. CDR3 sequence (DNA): TGCAGTGCCCTGGGACTAGCGCGTTTTGGCCCCTACGAGCAGTACTTC. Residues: CSALGLARFGPYEQYF.

This CDR3 is CASSSKQGLSNQPQHF. In DNA, the CDR3 is TGTGCCAGCAGTTCCAAACAGGGGTTGAGCAATCAGCCCCAGCATTTT. The chain links TRBV12-3 or TRBV12-4 to TRBJ1-5, with TRBD1 matching over 7 bases. The CDR3 covers 16 residues. V lost 4 bases to trimming and J lost 1 base; unmatched junction nucleotides: 7.

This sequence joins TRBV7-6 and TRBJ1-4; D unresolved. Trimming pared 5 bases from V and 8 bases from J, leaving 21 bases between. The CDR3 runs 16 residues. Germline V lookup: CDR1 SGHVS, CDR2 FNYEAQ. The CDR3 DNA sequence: TGTGCCAGCAGCGGGCCGCCCTCGGCCCTCGTAGAAAAACTGTTTTTT. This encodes CASSGPPSALVEKLFF.